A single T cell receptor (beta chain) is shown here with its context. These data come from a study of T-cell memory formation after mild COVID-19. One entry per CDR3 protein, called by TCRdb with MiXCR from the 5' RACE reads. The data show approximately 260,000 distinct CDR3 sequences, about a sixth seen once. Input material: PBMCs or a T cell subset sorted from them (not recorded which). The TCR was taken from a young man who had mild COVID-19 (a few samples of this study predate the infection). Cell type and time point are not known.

The CDR3 is CASSDAGTGVNEKLFF. The CDR3 DNA reads as TGTGCCAGCAGCGATGCCGGGACAGGCGTTAATGAAAAACTGTTTTTT. V and J are TRBV7-9 and TRBJ1-4; 8 bases match TRBD1. Germline CDR1 reads SEHNR; CDR2 reads FQNEAQ (reference sequence). V lost 5 bases and J lost 4; bases outside the gene matches: 9. This CDR3 is 16 amino acids long.